This record covers a single T cell receptor beta chain. The antigen is undetermined. TCRdb keeps only in-frame clones here, not all; method: immunoSEQ multiplex PCR. The sample shows 59,000 or so clones, over 70% of them seen only once. This specimen comes from a study of pediatric ulcerative colitis. General study findings and limits: Blood-rectal clonal overlap within each person was significantly higher in ulcerative colitis patients than controls.

The trim removed 0 bases at V and 8 bases at J, leaving 6 bases unmatched. CDR1 ENHRY and CDR2 SYGVKD come from the germline V gene. This CDR3 has 16 residues. This TCR was recovered from a boy aged 10-17 years with moderate ulcerative colitis. Source material: blood. The chain is built from TRBV10-3 and TRBJ2-1; 11 bases fit TRBD2. For the CDR3, the DNA is TGTGCCATCAGTGAGTCGATACTAGCGGGAGTGGATGAGCAGTTCTTC. Translation gives CAISESILAGVDEQFF.